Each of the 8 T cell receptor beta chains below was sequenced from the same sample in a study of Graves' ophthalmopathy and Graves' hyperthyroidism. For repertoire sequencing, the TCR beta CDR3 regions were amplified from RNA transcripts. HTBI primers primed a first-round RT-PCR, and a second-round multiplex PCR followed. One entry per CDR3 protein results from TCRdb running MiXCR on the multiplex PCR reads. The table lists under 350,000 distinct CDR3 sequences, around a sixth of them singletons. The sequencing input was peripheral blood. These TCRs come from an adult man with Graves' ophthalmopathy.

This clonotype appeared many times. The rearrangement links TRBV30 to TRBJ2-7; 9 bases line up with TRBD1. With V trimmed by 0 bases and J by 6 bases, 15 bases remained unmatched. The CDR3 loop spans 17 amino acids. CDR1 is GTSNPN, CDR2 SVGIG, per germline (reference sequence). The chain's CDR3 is CAWSVLGAGTGTVEQYF. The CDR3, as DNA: TGTGCCTGGAGTGTACTGGGAGCTGGGACAGGGACTGTCGAGCAGTACTTC.

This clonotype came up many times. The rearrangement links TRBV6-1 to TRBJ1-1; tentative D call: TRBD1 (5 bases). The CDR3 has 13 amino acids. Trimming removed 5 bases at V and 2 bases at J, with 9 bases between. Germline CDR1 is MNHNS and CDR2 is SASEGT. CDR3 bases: TGTGCCAGCAGTCGACAGAAAAACACTGAAGCTTTCTTT. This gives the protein CASSRQKNTEAFF.

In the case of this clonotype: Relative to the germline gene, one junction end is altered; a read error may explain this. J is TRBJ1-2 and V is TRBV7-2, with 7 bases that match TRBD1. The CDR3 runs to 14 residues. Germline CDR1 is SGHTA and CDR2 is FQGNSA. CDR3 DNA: TGTGCCAGCAGCTTGCAGGGACAGAACTATGGCTACAGCTTC. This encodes CASSLQGQNYGYSF.

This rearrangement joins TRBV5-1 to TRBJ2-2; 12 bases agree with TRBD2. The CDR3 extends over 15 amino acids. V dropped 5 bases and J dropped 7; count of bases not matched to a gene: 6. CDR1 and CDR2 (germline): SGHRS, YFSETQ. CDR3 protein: CASRQTSGSDGELFF. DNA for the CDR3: TGCGCCAGCAGACAGACTAGCGGGAGTGACGGGGAGCTGTTTTTT.

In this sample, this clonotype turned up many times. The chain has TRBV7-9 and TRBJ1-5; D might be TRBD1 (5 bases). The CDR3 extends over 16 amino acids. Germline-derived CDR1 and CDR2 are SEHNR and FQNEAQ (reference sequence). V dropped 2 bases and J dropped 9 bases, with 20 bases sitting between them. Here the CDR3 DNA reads TGTGCCAGCAGCTTACTCTGGACAACTAAGGGTTTGCCCCAGCATTTT. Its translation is CASSLLWTTKGLPQHF.

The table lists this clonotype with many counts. CDR3: CASSLEGTGLTEAFF. CDR3 in DNA: TGCGCCAGCAGCCTAGAAGGGACAGGGTTGACTGAAGCTTTCTTT. The chain has TRBV5-1 and TRBJ1-1; 9 bases are a match to TRBD1. After removal of 4 bases from V and 5 bases from J, the junction contained 9 bases not matched to a gene. CDR3 length equals 15 residues. The germline gives CDR1 SGHRS, CDR2 YFSETQ.

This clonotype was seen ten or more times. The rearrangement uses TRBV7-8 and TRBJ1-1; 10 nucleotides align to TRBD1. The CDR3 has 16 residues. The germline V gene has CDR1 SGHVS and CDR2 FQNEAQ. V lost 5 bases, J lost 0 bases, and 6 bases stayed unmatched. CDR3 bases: TGTGCCAGCAGCCCGGACAGGGGGTTGGTGAACACTGAAGCTTTCTTT. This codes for CASSPDRGLVNTEAFF.

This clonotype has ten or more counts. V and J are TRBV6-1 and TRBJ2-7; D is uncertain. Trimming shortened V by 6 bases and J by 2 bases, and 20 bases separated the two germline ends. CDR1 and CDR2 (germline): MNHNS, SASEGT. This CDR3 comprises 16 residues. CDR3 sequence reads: CASRPPSGTSPYEQYF. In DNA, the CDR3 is TGTGCCAGCAGACCTCCTTCCGGAACCTCCCCCTACGAGCAGTACTTC.